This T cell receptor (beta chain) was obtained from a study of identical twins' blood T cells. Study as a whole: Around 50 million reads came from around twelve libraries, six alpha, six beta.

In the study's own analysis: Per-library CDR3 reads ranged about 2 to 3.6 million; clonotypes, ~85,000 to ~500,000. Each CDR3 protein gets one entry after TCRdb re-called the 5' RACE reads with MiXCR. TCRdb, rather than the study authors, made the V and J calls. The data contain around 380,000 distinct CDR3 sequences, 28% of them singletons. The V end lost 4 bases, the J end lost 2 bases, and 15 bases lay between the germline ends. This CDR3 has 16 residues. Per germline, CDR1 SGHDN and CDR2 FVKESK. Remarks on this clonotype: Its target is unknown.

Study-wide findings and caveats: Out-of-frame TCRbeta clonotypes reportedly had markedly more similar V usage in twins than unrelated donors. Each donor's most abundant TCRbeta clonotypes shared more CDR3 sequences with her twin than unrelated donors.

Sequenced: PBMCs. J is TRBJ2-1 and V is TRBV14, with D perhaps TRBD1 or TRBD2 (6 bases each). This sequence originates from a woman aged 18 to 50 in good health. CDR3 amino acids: CASSPLKGGTYNEQFF. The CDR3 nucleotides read TGTGCCAGCAGCCCTCTAAAGGGGGGTACCTACAATGAGCAGTTCTTC.